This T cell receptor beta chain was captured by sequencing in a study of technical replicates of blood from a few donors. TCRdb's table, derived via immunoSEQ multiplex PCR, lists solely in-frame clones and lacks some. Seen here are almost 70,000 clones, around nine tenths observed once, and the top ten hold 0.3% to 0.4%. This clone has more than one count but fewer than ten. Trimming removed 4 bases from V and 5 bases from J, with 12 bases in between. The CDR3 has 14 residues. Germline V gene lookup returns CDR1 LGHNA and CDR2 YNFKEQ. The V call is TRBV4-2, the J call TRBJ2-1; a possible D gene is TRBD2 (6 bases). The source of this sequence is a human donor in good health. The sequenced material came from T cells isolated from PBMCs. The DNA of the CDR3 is TGTGCCAGCAGCCCGGGGACTCACAACAATGAGCAGTTCTTC. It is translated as CASSPGTHNNEQFF.